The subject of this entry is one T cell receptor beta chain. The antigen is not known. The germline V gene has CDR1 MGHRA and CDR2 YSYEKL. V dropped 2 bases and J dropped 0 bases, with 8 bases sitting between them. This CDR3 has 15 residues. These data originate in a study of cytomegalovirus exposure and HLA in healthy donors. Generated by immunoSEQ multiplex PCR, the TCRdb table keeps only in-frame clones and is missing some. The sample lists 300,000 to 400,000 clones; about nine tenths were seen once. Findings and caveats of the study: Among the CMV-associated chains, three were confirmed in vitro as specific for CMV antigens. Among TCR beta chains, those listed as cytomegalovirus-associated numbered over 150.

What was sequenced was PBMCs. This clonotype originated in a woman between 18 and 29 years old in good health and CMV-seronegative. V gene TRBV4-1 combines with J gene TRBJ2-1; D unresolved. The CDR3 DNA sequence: TGCGCCAGCAGCCAAACAGAGAGCTCCTACAATGAGCAGTTCTTC. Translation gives CASSQTESSYNEQFF.